This TCR beta chain stems from a study of monozygotic twins with inflammatory bowel disease. Study-wide results and caveats: People with IBD had fewer clonotypes in common with others than healthy twins did, especially with disease activity.

The CDR3 is made up of 15 amino acids. Per germline, CDR1 MNHEY and CDR2 SVGAGI. The quantity of total RNA per TCR library was about 3,700 ng. TCRdb re-called the 5' RACE reads; every CDR3 protein appears as one record, without DNA. The table counts a few hundred thousand distinct CDR3 sequences; 2.5% to 3% lies in the top ten. With regard to this clonotype: Its specificity is unknown.

The chain uses TRBV6-5 and TRBJ1-1; TCRdb's assignment of TRBD1 cannot be checked, as there is no DNA. Sequencing was performed on blood. This TCR came from a human donor with ulcerative colitis or Crohn's disease, or a healthy co-twin of an affected twin (not recorded which). Here the CDR3 reads CASSSHDRENTEAFF.